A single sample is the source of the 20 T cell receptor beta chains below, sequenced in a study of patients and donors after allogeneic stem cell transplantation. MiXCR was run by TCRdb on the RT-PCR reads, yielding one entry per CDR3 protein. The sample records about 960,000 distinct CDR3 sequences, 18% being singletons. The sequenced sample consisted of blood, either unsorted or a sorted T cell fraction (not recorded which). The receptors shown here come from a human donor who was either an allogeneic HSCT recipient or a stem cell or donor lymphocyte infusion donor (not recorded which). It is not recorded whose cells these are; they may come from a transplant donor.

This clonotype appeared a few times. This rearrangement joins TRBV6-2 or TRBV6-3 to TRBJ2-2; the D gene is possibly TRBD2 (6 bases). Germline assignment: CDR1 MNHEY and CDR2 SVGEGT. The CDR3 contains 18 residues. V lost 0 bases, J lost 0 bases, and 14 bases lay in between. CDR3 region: CASSYSTEGRPNTGELFF. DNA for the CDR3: TGTGCCAGCAGTTACTCGACGGAGGGCAGGCCGAACACCGGGGAGCTGTTTTTT.

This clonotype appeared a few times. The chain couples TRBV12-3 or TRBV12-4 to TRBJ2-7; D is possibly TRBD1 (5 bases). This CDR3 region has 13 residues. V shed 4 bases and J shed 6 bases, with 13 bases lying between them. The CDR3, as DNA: TGTGCCAGCAGTTCGCAGGGTTCGAGCGAGCAGTACTTC. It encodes CASSSQGSSEQYF.

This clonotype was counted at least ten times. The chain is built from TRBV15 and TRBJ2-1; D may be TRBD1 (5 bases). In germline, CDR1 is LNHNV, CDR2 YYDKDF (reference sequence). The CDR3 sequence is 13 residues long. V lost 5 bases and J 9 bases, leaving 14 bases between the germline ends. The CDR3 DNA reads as TGTGCCACCAGCGCCAACTTCCAGGGTGAGCAGTTCTTC. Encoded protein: CATSANFQGEQFF.

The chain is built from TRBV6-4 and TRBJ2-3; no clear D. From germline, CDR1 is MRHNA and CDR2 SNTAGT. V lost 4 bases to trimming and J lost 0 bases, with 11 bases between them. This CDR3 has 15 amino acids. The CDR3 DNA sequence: TGTGCCAGCAGTGCCCAGTCCGCTAGCACAGATACGCAGTATTTT. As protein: CASSAQSASTDTQYF.

Written as DNA, the CDR3 is TGCGCCAGCAGATTAGCGGGAGGGCCCTACAATGAGCAGTTCTTC. Translated, it gives CASRLAGGPYNEQFF. V and J are TRBV5-1 and TRBJ2-1; 11 bases match TRBD2. V lost 5 bases to trimming and J lost 2 bases; unmatched junction nucleotides: 3. Germline CDR1 is SGHRS and CDR2 is YFSETQ. The CDR3 is 15 residues long.

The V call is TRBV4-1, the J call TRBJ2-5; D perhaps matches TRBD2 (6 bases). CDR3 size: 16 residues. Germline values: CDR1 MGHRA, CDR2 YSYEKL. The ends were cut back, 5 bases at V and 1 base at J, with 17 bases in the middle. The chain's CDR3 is CASSGRLTDLQETQYF. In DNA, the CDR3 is TGCGCCAGCAGCGGGAGGCTTACAGACCTCCAAGAGACCCAGTACTTC.

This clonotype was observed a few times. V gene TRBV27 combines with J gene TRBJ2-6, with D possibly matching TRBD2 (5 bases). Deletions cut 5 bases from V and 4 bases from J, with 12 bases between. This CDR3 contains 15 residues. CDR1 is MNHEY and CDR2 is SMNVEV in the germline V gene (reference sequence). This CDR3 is CASSLFGVGANVLTF. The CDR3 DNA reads TGTGCCAGCAGTCTATTCGGGGTCGGGGCCAACGTCCTGACTTTC.

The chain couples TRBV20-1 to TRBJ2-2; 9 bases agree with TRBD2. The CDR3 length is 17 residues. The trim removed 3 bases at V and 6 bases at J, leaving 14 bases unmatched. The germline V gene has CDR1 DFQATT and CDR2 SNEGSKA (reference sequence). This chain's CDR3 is CSARVVRAGGRPGELFF. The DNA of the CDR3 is TGCAGTGCTAGGGTCGTCCGTGCGGGGGGGCGGCCCGGGGAGCTGTTTTTT.

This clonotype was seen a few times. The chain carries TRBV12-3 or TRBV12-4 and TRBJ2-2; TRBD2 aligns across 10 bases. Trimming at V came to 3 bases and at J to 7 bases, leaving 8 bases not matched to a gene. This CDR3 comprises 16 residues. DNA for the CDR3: TGTGCCAGCAGTTTTTTCCAGCGGGAGGGGAGCGGGGAGCTGTTTTTT. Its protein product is CASSFFQREGSGELFF.

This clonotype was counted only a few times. CDR3 nucleotide sequence: TGTGCCTCATCCCCCGAGACCCAGTACTTC. Amino acids: CASSPETQYF. The J gene is TRBJ2-5, the V gene TRBV6-1; D unresolved. The CDR3 runs to 10 residues. Germline CDR1 is MNHNS and CDR2 is SASEGT. V lost 11 bases to trimming and J lost 5 bases, with 9 bases between them.

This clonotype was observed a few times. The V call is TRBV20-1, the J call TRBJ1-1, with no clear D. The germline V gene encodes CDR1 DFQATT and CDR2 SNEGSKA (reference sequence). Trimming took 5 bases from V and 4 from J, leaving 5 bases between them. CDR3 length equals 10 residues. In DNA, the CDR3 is TGCAGTGCTGGGTCCACTGAAGCTTTCTTT. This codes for CSAGSTEAFF.

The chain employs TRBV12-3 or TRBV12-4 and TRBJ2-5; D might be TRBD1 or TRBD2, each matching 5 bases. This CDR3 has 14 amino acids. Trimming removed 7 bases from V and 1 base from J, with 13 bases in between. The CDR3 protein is CASKPAGTQETQYF. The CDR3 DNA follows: TGTGCCAGCAAACCCGCCGGGACCCAAGAGACCCAGTACTTC.

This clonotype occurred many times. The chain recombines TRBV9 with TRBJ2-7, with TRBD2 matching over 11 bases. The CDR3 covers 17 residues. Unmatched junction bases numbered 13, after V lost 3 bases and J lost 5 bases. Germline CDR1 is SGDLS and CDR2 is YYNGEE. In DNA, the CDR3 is TGTGCCAGCAGCGCCGGGACTAGCGGTGGGAAGACCGACGAGCAGTACTTC. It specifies CASSAGTSGGKTDEQYF.

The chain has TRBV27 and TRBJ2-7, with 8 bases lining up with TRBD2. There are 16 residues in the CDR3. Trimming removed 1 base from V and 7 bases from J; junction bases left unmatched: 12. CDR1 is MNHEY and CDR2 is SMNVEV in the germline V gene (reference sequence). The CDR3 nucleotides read TGTGCCAGCAGTTTATTCCGGGGGGGCCGTCGTGGGGAGCAGTACTTC. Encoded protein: CASSLFRGGRRGEQYF.

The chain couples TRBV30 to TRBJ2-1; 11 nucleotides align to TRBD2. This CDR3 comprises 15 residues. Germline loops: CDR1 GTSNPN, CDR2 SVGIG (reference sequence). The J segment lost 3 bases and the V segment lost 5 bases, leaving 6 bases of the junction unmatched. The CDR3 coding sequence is TGTGCCTGGTCCTTACTAGCGGGAGACTACAATGAGCAGTTCTTC. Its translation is CAWSLLAGDYNEQFF. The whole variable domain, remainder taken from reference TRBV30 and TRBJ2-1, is SQTIHQWPATLVQPVGSPLSLECTVEGTSNPNLYWYRQAAGRGLQLLFYSVGIGQISSEVPQNLSASRPQDRQFILSSKKLLLSDSGFYLCAWSLLAGDYNEQFFGPGTRLTVL.

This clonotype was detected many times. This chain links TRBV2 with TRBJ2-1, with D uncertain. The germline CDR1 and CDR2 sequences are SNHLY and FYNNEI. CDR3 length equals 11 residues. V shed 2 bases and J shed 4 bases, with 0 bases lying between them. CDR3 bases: TGTGCCAGCAGTGAATACAATGAGCAGTTCTTC. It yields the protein CASSEYNEQFF.

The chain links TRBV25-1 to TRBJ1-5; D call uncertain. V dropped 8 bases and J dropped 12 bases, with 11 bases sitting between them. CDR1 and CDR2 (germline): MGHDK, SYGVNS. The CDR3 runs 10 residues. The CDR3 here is CASSLGYQHF. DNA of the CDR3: TGTGCCAGCTCCCTAGGTTACCAGCATTTT.

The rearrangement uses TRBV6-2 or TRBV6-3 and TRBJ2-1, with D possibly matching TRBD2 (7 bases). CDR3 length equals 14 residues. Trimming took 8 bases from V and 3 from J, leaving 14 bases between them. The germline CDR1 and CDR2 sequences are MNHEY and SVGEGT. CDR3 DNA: TGTGCCAGCGGGGGGGCCGGGCTCTACAATGAGCAGTTCTTC. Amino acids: CASGGAGLYNEQFF.

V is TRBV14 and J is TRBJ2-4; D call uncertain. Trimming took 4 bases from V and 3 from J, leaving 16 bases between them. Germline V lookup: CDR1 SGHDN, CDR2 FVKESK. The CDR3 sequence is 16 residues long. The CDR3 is CASSLSRTSGKNIQYF. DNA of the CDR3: TGTGCCAGCAGCCTCTCCAGGACCTCGGGCAAAAACATTCAGTACTTC.

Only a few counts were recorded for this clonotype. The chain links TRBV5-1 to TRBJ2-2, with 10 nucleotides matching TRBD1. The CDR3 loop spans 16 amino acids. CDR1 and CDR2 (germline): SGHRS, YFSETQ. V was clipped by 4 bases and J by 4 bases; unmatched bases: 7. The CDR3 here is CASSTLTGGSTGELFF. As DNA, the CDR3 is TGCGCCAGCAGCACTTTGACAGGGGGCTCCACCGGGGAGCTGTTTTTT.